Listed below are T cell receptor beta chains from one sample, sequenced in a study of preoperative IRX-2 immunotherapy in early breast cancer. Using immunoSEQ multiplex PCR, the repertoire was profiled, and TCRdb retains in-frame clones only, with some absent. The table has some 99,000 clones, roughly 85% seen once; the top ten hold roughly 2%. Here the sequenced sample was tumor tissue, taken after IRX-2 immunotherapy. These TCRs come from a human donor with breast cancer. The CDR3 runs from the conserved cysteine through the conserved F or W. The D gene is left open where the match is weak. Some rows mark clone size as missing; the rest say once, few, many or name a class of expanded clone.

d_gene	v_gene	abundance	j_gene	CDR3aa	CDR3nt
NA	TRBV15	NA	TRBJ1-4	CATSRGGKNEKLFF	TGTGCCACCAGCAGGGGGGGCAAAAATGAAAAACTGTTTTTT
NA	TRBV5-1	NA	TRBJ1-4	CASSPLPGVVEKLFF	TGCGCCAGCAGCCCCCTTCCGGGGGTTGTAGAAAAACTGTTTTTT
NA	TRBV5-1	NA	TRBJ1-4	CASSLGGQGDEKLFF	TGCGCCAGCAGCTTGGGGGGGCAGGGCGATGAAAAACTGTTTTTT
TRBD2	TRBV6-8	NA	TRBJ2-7	CASSAAGGWDEQYF	TGTGCCAGCAGTGCCGCGGGAGGTTGGGACGAGCAGTACTTC
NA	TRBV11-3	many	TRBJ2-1	CASSLGRLKWFNEQFF	TGTGCCAGCAGCTTAGGACGGCTTAAGTGGTTCAATGAGCAGTTCTTC
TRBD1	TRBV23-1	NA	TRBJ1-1	CASSQSGQGNTEAFF	TGCGCCAGCAGTCAATCGGGACAGGGGAACACTGAAGCTTTCTTT
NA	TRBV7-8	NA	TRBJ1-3	CASSPSGVSSGNTIYF	TGTGCCAGCAGCCCTTCTGGGGTTTCCTCTGGAAACACCATATATTTT
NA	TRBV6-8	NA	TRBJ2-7	CASSSSHGIEQYF	TGTGCCAGCAGTTCATCCCATGGGATCGAGCAGTACTTC
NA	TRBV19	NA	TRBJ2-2	CASSRSTGSGTGELFF	TGTGCCAGTAGCAGGAGTACAGGGTCGGGCACCGGGGAGCTGTTTTTT
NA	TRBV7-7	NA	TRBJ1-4	CASSSVATTNEKLFF	TGTGCCAGCAGTTCGGTGGCGACAACTAATGAAAAACTGTTTTTT
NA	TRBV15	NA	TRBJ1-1	CATSRDRGGIVAFF	TGTGCCACCAGCAGAGACCGAGGGGGTATTGTCGCTTTCTTT
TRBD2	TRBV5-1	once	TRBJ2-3	CASSLVAGDTDTQYF	TGCGCCAGCAGCTTGGTTGCGGGGGACACAGATACGCAGTATTTT
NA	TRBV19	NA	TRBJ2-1	CASSIERPGLLFRDEQFF	TGTGCCAGTAGTATAGAAAGGCCGGGACTTTTATTCAGGGATGAGCAGTTCTTC
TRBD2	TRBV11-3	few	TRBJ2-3	CASSYGLAGTDTQYF	TGTGCCAGCAGCTACGGACTAGCGGGGACAGATACGCAGTATTTT